What follows are 10 T cell receptor beta chains derived from one specimen sequenced in a study of T cell responses to AZD1222 COVID-19 vaccine. Repertoires were generated with immunoSEQ multiplex PCR, while TCRdb's copy carries only in-frame clones and drops some. The top ten clones hold 2% to 2.5% of a sample with tens of thousands of clones, around 90% of them seen once. The material was peripheral blood, obtained on day 0 of AZD1222 vaccination. The receptors stem from an adult in good health.

This clone occurred once. The J gene is TRBJ1-1, the V gene TRBV6-6; possible D gene TRBD1, 5 bases. V shed 5 bases and J shed 2 bases, with 12 bases lying between them. Germline assignment: CDR1 MNHNY and CDR2 SVGAGI (reference sequence). CDR3 length: 14 amino acids. This CDR3 is CASSTRDFNTEAFF. CDR3 bases: TGTGCCAGCAGTACCCGGGACTTTAACACTGAAGCTTTCTTT.

This clone was recorded only once. This chain links TRBV5-1 with TRBJ2-6; 7 positions match TRBD1. The ends lost 0 bases at V and 2 bases at J; junction bases unmatched: 2. The germline gives CDR1 SGHRS, CDR2 YFSETQ. This CDR3 is built from 16 residues. For the CDR3, the DNA is TGCGCCAGCAGCTTGGACGGGACAGCTGGGGCCAACGTCCTGACTTTC. Amino acid sequence: CASSLDGTAGANVLTF.

The chain couples TRBV7-2 to TRBJ1-5; TRBD1 might be the D (5 bases). Germline values: CDR1 SGHTA, CDR2 FQGNSA. V was clipped by 1 base and J by 5 bases, with 12 bases between them. The CDR3 extends over 15 amino acids. The CDR3 sequence: CASSLVGTIDQPQHF. The DNA for the CDR3 is TGTGCCAGCAGCTTAGTCGGGACTATAGATCAGCCCCAGCATTTT.

The rearrangement links TRBV12-3 or TRBV12-4 to TRBJ1-1; D is uncertain. The V and J ends lost 0 bases and 5 bases respectively, with 7 bases between them. This CDR3 has 13 amino acids. In DNA form, the CDR3 reads TGTGCCAGCAGTTTAGCGCTCGGAACTGAAGCTTTCTTT. Protein sequence: CASSLALGTEAFF.

This clone was seen a handful of times. The chain links TRBV6-2 or TRBV6-3 to TRBJ2-5; D may be TRBD1 (6 bases). V dropped 2 bases and J dropped 5 bases, with 12 bases sitting between them. The germline gives CDR1 MNHEY, CDR2 SVGEGT. This CDR3 is 14 amino acids long. The CDR3 DNA is TGTGCCAGCAGTTACCTGAGAGGGGGTGAGACCCAGTACTTC. Amino acid sequence: CASSYLRGGETQYF.

The chain employs TRBV27 and TRBJ1-4, with D unresolved. The V gene's germline CDR1 is MNHEY and CDR2 SMNVEV (reference sequence). The V gene lost 5 bases and the J gene lost 0 bases, with 7 bases spanning the gap. This CDR3 comprises 14 residues. The CDR3: CASSPAATNEKLFF. The CDR3 DNA is TGTGCCAGCAGTCCAGCCGCAACTAATGAAAAACTGTTTTTT.

CDR3 in amino acids: CASSHTIEDGYTF. The DNA of the CDR3 is TGTGCCAGCAGCCACACTATAGAGGATGGCTACACCTTC. The genes are TRBV3-1 (or the pseudogene TRBV3-2) and TRBJ1-2; no firm D call. V was pared by 3 bases and J by 6 bases, with 11 bases between. CDR1 is LGHDT and CDR2 is YNNKEL in the germline V gene (reference sequence). This CDR3 is built from 13 residues.

V gene TRBV5-4 combines with J gene TRBJ1-2; the D is unclear. Trimming took 2 bases from V and 4 from J, leaving 15 bases between them. CDR3 length: 15 residues. CDR1 is SGHNT, CDR2 YYREEE, per germline (reference sequence). In DNA, the CDR3 is TGTGCCAGCAGCTTTGGGGATCAGGAGTTCTATGGCTACACCTTC. It codes for CASSFGDQEFYGYTF.

V usage is TRBV3-1 (or the pseudogene TRBV3-2) and J usage is TRBJ1-2; D is possibly TRBD1 (5 bases). V was clipped by 1 base and J by 4 bases, with 13 bases between them. The length of the CDR3 is 15 residues. The germline CDR1 and CDR2 sequences are LGHDT and YNNKEL (reference sequence). CDR3 sequence reads: CASSQVSQGSYGYTF. CDR3 coding DNA: TGTGCCAGCAGCCAAGTTAGCCAGGGAAGCTATGGCTACACCTTC.

The gene calls are TRBV3-1 (or the pseudogene TRBV3-2) and TRBJ2-1; D is unresolved. Germline-derived CDR1 and CDR2 are LGHDT and YNNKEL (reference sequence). The CDR3 covers 15 residues. Trimming took 1 base from V and 0 from J, leaving 7 bases between them. The CDR3 sequence: CASSQGESSYNEQFF. The CDR3 DNA follows: TGTGCCAGCAGCCAAGGCGAAAGCTCCTACAATGAGCAGTTCTTC.